The clone carrying this T cell receptor beta chain was observed a handful of times. The CDR3 runs 16 residues. Germline-derived CDR1 and CDR2 are LGHNA and YNFKEQ. With 6 bases clipped from V and 5 bases from J, the junction kept 13 bases outside the gene matches. These data are taken from a study of shared T cell receptors in the human thymus. TCRdb's table, derived via immunoSEQ multiplex PCR, lists solely in-frame clones and lacks some. The data show hundreds of thousands of clones, around 89% seen once. The same data also contributed to another study, on human thymus T cells. That paper states: Resections removed during corrective heart surgery provided the thymus tissue used.

The sequencing input was thymocytes. The sequence came from a boy younger than two with a congenital heart defect. This chain connects TRBV4-2 to TRBJ2-5, with 9 bases aligning to TRBD2. The DNA for the CDR3 is TGTGCCAGCAGTCTTATTAGCGGGAGTACGGAGGAGACCCAGTACTTC. As protein: CASSLISGSTEETQYF.